This is a list of T cell receptor beta chains from one sample in a study of blood T cell repertoires in COVID-19. Produced via immunoSEQ multiplex PCR; TCRdb's table is partial and in-frame only. The data hold fewer than 120,000 clones, with around 90% observed a single time. Sequencing used peripheral blood. Receptor source: a human donor in a cohort sampled during active COVID-19. CDR3s include the opening cysteine and the closing phenylalanine or tryptophan. The order of the fields is V gene, D gene, CDR3 length, clone size, J gene, CDR3 DNA, CDR3 protein. A D gene is named only where the DNA matches it firmly. Clone size is given for some rows only: seen once, a few or many times, or a class if the clone is expanded.

v_gene: TRBV24-1
d_gene: TRBD2
len: 19
abundance: .
j_gene: TRBJ2-1
CDR3nt: TGTGCCACCAGTGATCCTAGCGGGAGCCTGTTTAGCTCCTACAATGAGCAGTTCTTC
CDR3aa: CATSDPSGSLFSSYNEQFF

v_gene: TRBV6-2/TRBV6-3
d_gene: .
len: 19
abundance: .
j_gene: TRBJ2-5
CDR3nt: TGTGCCAGCAGTTACTCGTTGAGGGCCGGAGGGGAAATCGGGGAGACCCAGTACTTC
CDR3aa: CASSYSLRAGGEIGETQYF

v_gene: TRBV4-2
d_gene: TRBD1
len: 15
abundance: .
j_gene: TRBJ2-1
CDR3nt: TGTGCCAGCAGCACCGGGACAGGGGCCGACAATGAGCAGTTCTTC
CDR3aa: CASSTGTGADNEQFF

v_gene: TRBV28
d_gene: TRBD1
len: 13
abundance: once
j_gene: TRBJ1-1
CDR3nt: TGTGCCAGCAGAGGACAGGGTAGCACTGAAGCTTTCTTT
CDR3aa: CASRGQGSTEAFF

v_gene: TRBV6-5
d_gene: .
len: 12
abundance: .
j_gene: TRBJ2-7
CDR3nt: TGTGCCAGCAGCGCCAGTTCCTACGAGCAGTACTTC
CDR3aa: CASSASSYEQYF

v_gene: TRBV7-2
d_gene: .
len: 13
abundance: .
j_gene: TRBJ2-1
CDR3nt: TGTGCCAGCAGCTTATCGGGTTACAATGAGCAGTTCTTC
CDR3aa: CASSLSGYNEQFF

v_gene: TRBV3-1/TRBV3-2
d_gene: .
len: 15
abundance: once
j_gene: TRBJ2-2
CDR3nt: TGTGCCAGCAGCCAAGGACAGCGCAACACCGGGGAGCTGTTTTTT
CDR3aa: CASSQGQRNTGELFF

v_gene: TRBV10-3
d_gene: .
len: 14
abundance: few
j_gene: TRBJ1-1
CDR3nt: TGTGCCATCAGTGCGGGATTCATGAACACTGAAGCTTTCTTT
CDR3aa: CAISAGFMNTEAFF

v_gene: TRBV6-1
d_gene: TRBD1
len: 18
abundance: .
j_gene: TRBJ1-6
CDR3nt: TGTGCCAGCAGTGAGGGACAGGGCCGTAGCTCCTATAATTCACCCCTCCACTTT
CDR3aa: CASSEGQGRSSYNSPLHF

v_gene: TRBV30
d_gene: TRBD2
len: 14
abundance: .
j_gene: TRBJ2-1
CDR3nt: TGTGCCTGGAAAGCTAGCGGGAGCTACAATGAGCAGTTCTTC
CDR3aa: CAWKASGSYNEQFF

v_gene: TRBV20-1
d_gene: TRBD1
len: 16
abundance: many
j_gene: TRBJ1-5
CDR3nt: TGCAGTGCTAGTCCCGGGACAGGGATGGGAGGACAGCCCCAGCATTTT
CDR3aa: CSASPGTGMGGQPQHF

v_gene: TRBV6-4
d_gene: .
len: 14
abundance: .
j_gene: TRBJ1-1
CDR3nt: TGTGCCAGCAGTCCCAGTCCAGGGAACACTGAAGCTTTCTTT
CDR3aa: CASSPSPGNTEAFF

v_gene: TRBV4-1
d_gene: .
len: 16
abundance: .
j_gene: TRBJ2-1
CDR3nt: TGCGCCAGCAGCCTCCCTCGAGGGATTAGAAACAATGAGCAGTTCTTC
CDR3aa: CASSLPRGIRNNEQFF

v_gene: TRBV4-2
d_gene: .
len: 15
abundance: once
j_gene: TRBJ2-2
CDR3nt: TGTGCCAGCAGCCTGACAGGACAGTACACCGGGGAGCTGTTTTTT
CDR3aa: CASSLTGQYTGELFF

v_gene: TRBV28
d_gene: .
len: 17
abundance: once
j_gene: TRBJ2-1
CDR3nt: TGTGCCAGCAGTCCTTTATTCGGATCGGAGGCCTACAATGAGCAGTTCTTC
CDR3aa: CASSPLFGSEAYNEQFF